The 6 T cell receptor beta chains presented below share a single source sample, sequenced in a study of blood T cell repertoires in COVID-19. Clones were sequenced by immunoSEQ multiplex PCR, and TCRdb holds only the in-frame ones, with some missing. The table has a few hundred thousand clones, 70% to 90% seen once. Sequencing was carried out using peripheral blood. The receptors stem from a man in his 60s with acute or convalescent COVID-19.

The V call is TRBV6-6, the J call TRBJ1-5; D perhaps matches TRBD1 (5 bases). Germline loops: CDR1 MNHNY, CDR2 SVGAGI (reference sequence). Between the trimmed V and J ends, which lost 6 bases and 4 bases, there was a span of 19 bases. The length of the CDR3 is 16 residues. The CDR3 DNA reads as TGTGCCAGCAGCCTCGGGGAGGGGAGTCTAAATCAGCCCCAGCATTTT. Encoded protein: CASSLGEGSLNQPQHF.

The chain has TRBV12-3 or TRBV12-4 and TRBJ2-5, with D unresolved. The CDR3 has 13 amino acids. V lost 0 bases, J lost 3 bases, and 5 bases lay in between. The chain's CDR3 is CASSLAQKETQYF. The CDR3 DNA follows: TGTGCCAGCAGTTTAGCACAGAAAGAGACCCAGTACTTC.

J is TRBJ1-1 and V is TRBV6-5, with 9 bases matching TRBD1. The CDR3 consists of 14 residues. The junction had 7 bases not matched to a gene; V was cut back by 8 bases and J by 3 bases. From germline, CDR1 is MNHEY and CDR2 SVGAGI. In nucleotides, the CDR3 is TGTGCCAGCTTGGGACAGGGAGGGTACACTGAAGCTTTCTTT. Amino acids: CASLGQGGYTEAFF.

This clone was seen a handful of times. This chain links TRBV7-2 with TRBJ1-2; unclear D gene. From germline, CDR1 is SGHTA and CDR2 FQGNSA. The CDR3 spans 13 residues. V was pared by 2 bases and J by 0 bases, with 4 bases between. In DNA form, the CDR3 reads TGTGCCAGCAGCTTACAGGCTAACTATGGCTACACCTTC. It translates to CASSLQANYGYTF.

The V call is TRBV10-3, the J call TRBJ1-2, with 7 nucleotides matching TRBD1. V dropped 6 bases and J dropped 6; count of bases not matched to a gene: 4. Germline V gene sequence: CDR1 ENHRY, CDR2 SYGVKD. There are 12 residues in the CDR3. CDR3 sequence: CAISLTGDGYTF. In nucleotides, the CDR3 is TGTGCCATCAGCCTTACAGGGGATGGCTACACCTTC.

This chain uses TRBV25-1 with TRBJ1-5; 7 nucleotides agree with TRBD1. The CDR3 is 15 residues long. From germline, CDR1 is MGHDK and CDR2 SYGVNS. V shed 4 bases, J shed 6 bases, and the junction held 9 bases outside the gene matches. The CDR3: CASSVTGDPSQPQHF. The DNA for the CDR3 is TGTGCCAGCAGTGTCACAGGGGATCCGAGTCAGCCCCAGCATTTT.